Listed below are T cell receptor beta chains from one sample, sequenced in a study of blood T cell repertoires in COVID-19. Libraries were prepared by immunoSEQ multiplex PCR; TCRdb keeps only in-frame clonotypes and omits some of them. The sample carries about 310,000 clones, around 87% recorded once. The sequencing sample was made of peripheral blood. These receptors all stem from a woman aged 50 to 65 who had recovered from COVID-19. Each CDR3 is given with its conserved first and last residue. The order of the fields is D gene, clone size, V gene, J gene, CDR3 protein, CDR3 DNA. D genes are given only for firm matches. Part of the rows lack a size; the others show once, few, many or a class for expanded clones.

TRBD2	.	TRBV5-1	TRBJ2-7	CASSLYSGGYEQYF	TGCGCCAGCAGCTTGTATAGCGGGGGCTACGAGCAGTACTTC
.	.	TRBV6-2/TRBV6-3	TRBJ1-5	CASSYSGGTVGQPQHF	TGTGCCAGCAGTTACAGCGGGGGGACGGTCGGTCAGCCCCAGCATTTT
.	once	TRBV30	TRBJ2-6	CAGVWVSNVLTF	TGTGCCGGAGTGTGGGTTTCTAACGTCCTGACTTTC
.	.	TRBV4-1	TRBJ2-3	CASSQIGLPFDTQYF	TGCGCCAGCAGCCAAATCGGACTTCCCTTCGATACGCAGTATTTT
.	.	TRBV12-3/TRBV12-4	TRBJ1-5	CASSPGNNQPQHF	TGTGCCAGCAGTCCAGGGAACAATCAGCCCCAGCATTTT
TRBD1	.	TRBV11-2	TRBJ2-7	CASSGDRGYEQYF	TGTGCCAGCAGCGGGGACAGGGGATACGAGCAGTACTTC
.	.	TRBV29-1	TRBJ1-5	CSVRLERNQPQHF	TGCAGCGTCAGACTGGAGAGAAATCAGCCCCAGCATTTT
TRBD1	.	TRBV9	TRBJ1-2	CASSPTGQGMEGYTF	TGTGCCAGCAGCCCAACGGGACAGGGAATGGAGGGCTACACCTTC
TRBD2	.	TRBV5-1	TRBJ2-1	CASSQSSGGRDEQFF	TGCGCCAGCAGTCAGTCTTCGGGAGGACGGGATGAGCAGTTCTTC
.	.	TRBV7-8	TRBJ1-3	CASSEIAGNTIYF	TGTGCCAGCAGCGAGATCGCTGGAAACACCATATATTTT
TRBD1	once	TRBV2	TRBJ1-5	CASSGGTGRQPQHF	TGTGCCAGCAGTGGAGGGACAGGGAGACAGCCCCAGCATTTT
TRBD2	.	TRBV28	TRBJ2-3	CASSPTPTGQRGGTDTQYF	TGTGCCAGCAGTCCCACCCCCACGGGTCAGCGGGGGGGCACAGATACGCAGTATTTT
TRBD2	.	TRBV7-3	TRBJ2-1	CASSLIPGLAGPPSSYNEQFF	TGTGCCAGCAGCTTAATCCCCGGACTAGCGGGCCCCCCTAGCTCCTACAATGAGCAGTTCTTC
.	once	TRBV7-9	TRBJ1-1	CASSLTGPTEAFF	TGTGCCAGCAGCTTAACAGGGCCCACTGAAGCTTTCTTT
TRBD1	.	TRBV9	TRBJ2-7	CASSVQGSGTGAYEQYF	TGTGCCAGCAGCGTACAGGGGAGCGGGACAGGGGCCTACGAGCAGTACTTC
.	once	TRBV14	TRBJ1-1	CASSQAQGKRMNTEAFF	TGTGCCAGCAGCCAAGCACAGGGAAAACGCATGAACACTGAAGCTTTCTTT
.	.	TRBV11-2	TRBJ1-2	CASSLVSAGTWGYTF	TGTGCCAGCAGCTTAGTTTCGGCAGGGACTTGGGGCTACACCTTC
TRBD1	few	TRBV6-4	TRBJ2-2	CASSVEGGAGELFF	TGTGCCAGCAGTGTTGAAGGGGGCGCCGGGGAGCTGTTTTTT
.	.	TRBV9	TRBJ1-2	CASSVGTSAGGYTF	TGTGCCAGCAGCGTAGGAACGTCTGCAGGCGGCTACACCTTC
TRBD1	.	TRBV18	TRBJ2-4	CASSPLGTQGSLAKNIQYF	TGTGCCAGCTCACCACTGGGGACACAGGGGTCTTTGGCCAAAAACATTCAGTACTTC
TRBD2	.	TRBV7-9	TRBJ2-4	CASSFGGLSKNIQYF	TGTGCCAGCAGCTTTGGGGGACTATCCAAAAACATTCAGTACTTC
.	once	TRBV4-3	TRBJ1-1	CASSLSTPPRNTEAFF	TGCGCCAGCAGCCTATCAACCCCTCCCAGGAACACTGAAGCTTTCTTT
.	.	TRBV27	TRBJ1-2	CASSPTGVTQAYGYTF	TGTGCCAGCAGCCCGACGGGAGTAACCCAAGCCTATGGCTACACCTTC
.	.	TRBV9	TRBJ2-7	CASSGRSEDEQYF	TGTGCCAGCAGCGGACGTTCGGAGGACGAGCAGTACTTC
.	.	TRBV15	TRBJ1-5	CATNREPYSNQPQHF	TGTGCCACCAACCGGGAGCCCTATAGCAATCAGCCCCAGCATTTT
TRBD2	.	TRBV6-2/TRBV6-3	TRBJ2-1	CASSGQRLAGNEQFF	TGTGCCAGCAGCGGACAGAGGCTAGCGGGCAATGAGCAGTTCTTC
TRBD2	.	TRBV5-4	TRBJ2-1	CASSLGTSGGAVYNEQFF	TGTGCCAGCAGCTTGGGGACTAGCGGGGGAGCGGTATACAATGAGCAGTTCTTC
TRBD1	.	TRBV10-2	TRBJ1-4	CASRETGTNEKLFF	TGCGCCAGCAGGGAGACAGGGACTAATGAAAAACTGTTTTTT
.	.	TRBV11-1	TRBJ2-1	CASSLAVTYNEQFF	TGTGCCAGCAGCTTAGCTGTCACCTACAATGAGCAGTTCTTC
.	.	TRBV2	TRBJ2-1	CASSVAGSYNEQFF	TGTGCCAGCAGTGTTGCGGGCTCCTACAATGAGCAGTTCTTC
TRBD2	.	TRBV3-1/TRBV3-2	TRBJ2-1	CASSHGLAGGAYNEQFF	TGTGCCAGCAGCCACGGACTAGCGGGAGGTGCCTACAATGAGCAGTTCTTC
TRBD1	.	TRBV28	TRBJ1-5	CASSTLDRGLGQPQHF	TGTGCCAGCAGTACATTGGACAGGGGGCTTGGTCAGCCCCAGCATTTT
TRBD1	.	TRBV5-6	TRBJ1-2	CASSPVAGGYGYTF	TGTGCCAGCAGCCCGGTTGCAGGGGGCTATGGCTACACCTTC
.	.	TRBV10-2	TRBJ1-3	CASSESENTIYF	TGCGCCAGCAGTGAGAGCGAAAACACCATATATTTT
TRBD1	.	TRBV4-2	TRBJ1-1	CASSQGTGGENTEAFF	TGTGCCAGCAGCCAAGGGACAGGGGGCGAGAACACTGAAGCTTTCTTT
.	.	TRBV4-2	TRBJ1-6	CASSQGGVDNSPLHF	TGTGCCAGCAGCCAAGGGGGGGTGGATAATTCACCCCTCCACTTT
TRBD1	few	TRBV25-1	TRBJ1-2	CASSAPTGQGYGYTF	TGTGCCAGCAGTGCGCCGACCGGACAGGGCTATGGCTACACCTTC
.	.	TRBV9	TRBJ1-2	CASSPTGDYYGYTF	TGTGCCAGCAGTCCCACAGGAGATTACTATGGCTACACCTTC
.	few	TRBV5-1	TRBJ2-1	CASSFTGGYNEQFF	TGCGCCAGCAGCTTTACCGGGGGCTACAATGAGCAGTTCTTC
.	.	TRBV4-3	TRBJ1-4	CASSQGPREKLFF	TGCGCCAGCAGCCAAGGGCCCAGAGAAAAACTGTTTTTT
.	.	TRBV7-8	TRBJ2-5	CASSGMGGREETQYF	TGTGCCAGCAGTGGTATGGGGGGACGGGAAGAGACCCAGTACTTC
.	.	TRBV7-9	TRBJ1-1	CASGRGNTEAFF	TGTGCCAGCGGGCGGGGGAACACTGAAGCTTTCTTT
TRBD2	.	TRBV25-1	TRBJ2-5	CASSGGLAGGYQETQYF	TGTGCCAGCAGTGGGGGACTAGCGGGGGGCTACCAAGAGACCCAGTACTTC
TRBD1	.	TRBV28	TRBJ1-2	CASRGPGQGYGYTF	TGTGCCAGCAGAGGCCCGGGACAGGGCTATGGCTACACCTTC
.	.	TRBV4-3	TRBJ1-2	CASSQEGGREAGYTF	TGCGCCAGCAGCCAAGAGGGTGGAAGGGAGGCTGGCTACACCTTC
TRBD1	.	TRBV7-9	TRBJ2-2	CASSSGQGRAGELFF	TGTGCCAGCAGCTCGGGACAGGGTAGAGCCGGGGAGCTGTTTTTT
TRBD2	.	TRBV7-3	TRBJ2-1	CASSSTSGNSYNEQFF	TGTGCCAGCAGCTCGACTAGCGGGAACTCCTACAATGAGCAGTTCTTC
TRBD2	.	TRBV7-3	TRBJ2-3	CASSLLAGLPDTQYF	TGTGCCAGCAGCTTACTAGCGGGCCTCCCAGATACGCAGTATTTT
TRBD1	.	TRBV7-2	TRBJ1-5	CASSARQGSVQPQHF	TGTGCCAGCAGCGCCCGACAGGGCTCAGTTCAGCCCCAGCATTTT